This T cell receptor (beta chain) stems from a study of PD-1 blockade in classical Hodgkin lymphoma. Every patient experienced relapse after autologous stem cell transplantation, and brentuximab vedotin exposure varied. V was clipped by 3 bases and J by 1 base, with 10 bases between them. CDR1 and CDR2 (germline): MDHEN, SYDVKM. The CDR3 runs 15 residues. Repertoires were generated with immunoSEQ multiplex PCR, while TCRdb's copy carries only in-frame clones and drops some. The sample consists of 13,000 to 15,000 clones, more than 75% of them appearing once. The TCR originated in a human donor with classical Hodgkin lymphoma. V and J are TRBV28 and TRBJ1-3; no definite D call. The sample was peripheral blood mononuclear cells (PBMCs), taken at baseline. CDR3 sequence reads: CASSFGGWSGNTIYF. DNA of the CDR3: TGTGCCAGCAGTTTCGGTGGGTGGTCTGGAAACACCATATATTTT.